The 27 T cell receptor beta chains below come from one sample, sequenced in a study of human T cells and chemical hapten exposure. One entry per CDR3 protein, called by TCRdb with MiXCR from the RACE reads. The repertoire includes more than 90,000 distinct CDR3 sequences, around 10% of them detected once, and 2.5% to 3.5% sits in the top ten. Time point here: patch test 2, 6 weeks after DPC sensitization. Regarding treatment: therapeutic diphenylcyclopropenone sensitization with weekly scalp DPC. This material consisted of whole blood, taken in connection with sensitization to the hapten diphenylcyclopropenone (DPC). The receptor source for this set is a woman aged 40 to 50 with alopecia areata. Some clones in this sample may be carry-over from other donors' samples.

At least ten counts were recorded for this clonotype. The V and J genes are TRBV5-5 and TRBJ1-1; D remains unclear. This CDR3 has 12 amino acids. Trimming removed 0 bases from V and 7 bases from J, with 7 bases in between. Germline V gene data show CDR1 as SGHKS and CDR2 as YYEKEE (reference sequence). The CDR3 bases are TGTGCCAGCAGCTTGGTAGGGATTGAAGCTTTCTTT. Translation: CASSLVGIEAFF. The full variable domain, rest sourced from reference TRBV5-5 and TRBJ1-1, is DAGVTQSPTHLIKTRGQQVTLRCSPISGHKSVSWYQQVLGQGPQFIFQYYEKEERGRGNFPDRFSARQFPNYSSELNVNALLLGDSALYLCASSLVGIEAFFGQGTRLTVV.

This clonotype has only a few counts. This chain links TRBV27 with TRBJ2-3, with unresolved D. Germline V gene sequence: CDR1 MNHEY, CDR2 SMNVEV (reference sequence). Between the trimmed V and J ends, which lost 8 bases and 2 bases, there was a span of 11 bases. The CDR3 is 13 residues long. This CDR3 is CASLRTDTDTQYF. CDR3 DNA sequence: TGTGCCAGCCTCCGGACGGACACAGATACGCAGTATTTT.

V usage is TRBV20-1 and J usage is TRBJ2-7; 7 bases map to TRBD2. This CDR3 contains 14 residues. The germline V gene encodes CDR1 DFQATT and CDR2 SNEGSKA (reference sequence). V gave up 8 bases and J gave up 4 bases; unmatched junction bases: 14. The CDR3 bases are TGCAGTCCTATACTCCGGGACTACGGTTACGAGCAGTACTTC. It codes for CSPILRDYGYEQYF.

The chain has TRBV5-1 and TRBJ2-7; 9 bases agree with TRBD1. This CDR3 contains 15 residues. V gave up 0 bases and J gave up 3 bases; unmatched junction bases: 4. CDR1 is SGHRS and CDR2 is YFSETQ in the germline V gene. Here the CDR3 DNA reads TGCGCCAGCAGCTTGGCCGGACAGGGGATCTACGAGCAGTACTTC. Residues: CASSLAGQGIYEQYF.

V usage is TRBV6-5 and J usage is TRBJ2-2; D is perhaps TRBD1 or TRBD2 (5 bases each). V lost 8 bases and J lost 2, with 15 bases in between. Germline V gene data show CDR1 as MNHEY and CDR2 as SVGAGI. The CDR3 is 15 residues long. This chain's CDR3 is CASFRRGENTGELFF. CDR3 sequence (DNA): TGTGCCAGCTTCCGACGAGGGGAAAACACCGGGGAGCTGTTTTTT.

This clonotype was counted at least ten times. The chain joins TRBV6-2 or TRBV6-3 to TRBJ1-1, with 8 bases that match TRBD1. The CDR3 runs to 15 residues. Germline CDR1 and CDR2: MNHEY and SVGEGT. The V and J ends lost 6 bases and 5 bases, in that order; junction bases with no gene match: 11. The CDR3 is CASRQRADRGTEAFF. CDR3 bases: TGTGCCAGCAGGCAGAGGGCTGACAGGGGAACTGAAGCTTTCTTT.

The V call is TRBV6-6, the J call TRBJ2-1, with unresolved D. The length of the CDR3 is 13 residues. Germline V lookup: CDR1 MNHNY, CDR2 SVGAGI (reference sequence). Trimming cost V 6 bases and J 5 bases, with 11 bases left between them. The CDR3 reads CASRKRGNNEQFF. CDR3 bases: TGTGCCAGCAGAAAACGCGGAAACAATGAGCAGTTCTTC.

This clonotype occurred many times. This chain connects TRBV6-2 or TRBV6-3 to TRBJ2-2, with 10 bases aligning to TRBD1. Germline assignment: CDR1 MNHEY and CDR2 SVGEGT. The CDR3 is 16 residues long. Trimming took 2 bases from V and 7 from J; bases not matched to a gene: 7. CDR3 protein: CASSYQDRGDYGELFF. The CDR3 nucleotides read TGTGCCAGCAGTTACCAGGACAGGGGGGATTACGGGGAGCTGTTTTTT.

The V and J genes are TRBV30 and TRBJ1-1; unclear D gene. Germline V gene data show CDR1 as GTSNPN and CDR2 as SVGIG (reference sequence). V lost 0 bases and J 7 bases, leaving 6 bases between the germline ends. The CDR3 consists of 11 residues. The CDR3 region has the DNA TGTGCCTGGAGTGTCTTAGGTGAAGCTTTCTTT. This gives the protein CAWSVLGEAFF.

This clonotype was observed a few times. This chain links TRBV7-2 with TRBJ2-7, with D perhaps TRBD1 (5 bases). Trimming stripped 0 bases from V and 2 bases from J, with 8 bases between. Germline lookup yields CDR1 SGHTA and CDR2 FQGNSA. This CDR3 region has 14 residues. The CDR3 protein is CASSLAGPTYEQYF. The CDR3, as DNA: TGTGCCAGCAGCTTAGCGGGGCCAACCTACGAGCAGTACTTC. Full variable domain (missing parts from reference TRBV7-2 and TRBJ2-7): GAGVSQSPSNKVTEKGKDVELRCDPISGHTALYWYRQSLGQGLEFLIYFQGNSAPDKSGLPSDRFSAERTGGSVSTLTIQRTQQEDSAVYLCASSLAGPTYEQYFGPGTRLTVT.

The table lists this clonotype with a few counts. The chain is built from TRBV2 and TRBJ2-3; maybe TRBD2 (6 bases). Germline V gene data show CDR1 as SNHLY and CDR2 as FYNNEI. This CDR3 contains 13 residues. V was clipped by 6 bases and J by 4 bases, with 11 bases between them. Written as DNA, the CDR3 is TGTGCCAGCAGGAGGGAGCGGGCAGATACGCAGTATTTT. It encodes CASRRERADTQYF.

This clonotype was seen ten or more times. The rearrangement links TRBV21-1 to TRBJ2-2; the D call TRBD2 from the table was never checked on the DNA. TRBV21-1 is designated a pseudogene. The CDR3 consists of 15 residues. In nucleotides, the CDR3 is TGTGCCAGCAGCCTTTCGGGAGGGCGCACCGGGGAGCTGTTTTTT. This sequence encodes CASSLSGGRTGELFF.

The genes are TRBV5-6 and TRBJ1-1, with a weak D call TRBD1 (6 bases). V lost 4 bases and J lost 0, with 13 bases in between. The germline V gene encodes CDR1 SGHDT and CDR2 YYEEEE. This CDR3 comprises 15 residues. The CDR3 loop is CASSVYRDMNTEAFF. The CDR3 coding sequence is TGTGCCAGCAGCGTATACAGGGACATGAACACTGAAGCTTTCTTT.

This clonotype was seen at least ten times. The chain employs TRBV4-3 and TRBJ2-1; possible D gene TRBD2, 5 bases. V lost 0 bases and J 6 bases, leaving 12 bases between the germline ends. Germline V gives CDR1 LGHNA, CDR2 YSLEER. The CDR3 sequence is 15 residues long. CDR3 residues: CASSQETGTSNEQFF. CDR3 in DNA: TGCGCCAGCAGCCAAGAAACGGGTACTAGCAATGAGCAGTTCTTC.

This clonotype was seen repeatedly, ten times or more. The CDR3 bases are TGCAGCGTTGAAGAGGCAAGCTGGGAGCAGTACTTC. It translates to CSVEEASWEQYF. The chain couples TRBV29-1 to TRBJ2-7, with unresolved D. V was clipped by 0 bases and J by 7 bases, with 10 bases between them. CDR3 length: 12 residues. Per germline, CDR1 SQVTM and CDR2 ANQGSEA.

This chain uses TRBV7-2 with TRBJ2-3; D ambiguous. The germline V gene has CDR1 SGHTA and CDR2 FQGNSA. This CDR3 spans 11 amino acids. V lost 4 bases and J lost 5, with 4 bases in between. The CDR3 DNA is TGTGCCAGCAGCTCCCTAGATACGCAGTATTTT. Protein: CASSSLDTQYF.

This clonotype was picked up one time. A read error may be the cause here, since a much bigger clone is one base away. The rearrangement uses TRBV29-1 and TRBJ1-2; unclear D gene. Germline lookup yields CDR1 SQVTM and CDR2 ANQGSEA. The CDR3 totals 12 residues. V was trimmed by 4 bases and J by 7 bases, leaving 13 bases between them. In nucleotides, the CDR3 is TGCAGCGTTGCGGGCCTCAGGAGTGGCTACACCTTC. Translation gives CSVAGLRSGYTF.

This clonotype was detected ten times or more. V is TRBV12-3 or TRBV12-4 and J is TRBJ1-1; 8 positions agree with TRBD1. The V gene end was trimmed by 5 bases and the J gene end by 4 bases; junction bases not matched to a gene: 9. The CDR3 runs 15 residues. The CDR3 is CASSPRQGSFTEAFF. CDR3 coding DNA: TGTGCCAGCAGTCCCAGACAGGGGAGTTTCACTGAAGCTTTCTTT.

The V call is TRBV7-6, the J call TRBJ2-5; possibly TRBD1 for D (7 bases). Germline V lookup: CDR1 SGHVS, CDR2 FNYEAQ. V lost 1 base and J 1 base, leaving 19 bases between the germline ends. This CDR3 region has 18 residues. This CDR3 reads CASSLGPAGGGFQETQYF. Here the CDR3 DNA reads TGTGCCAGCAGCTTAGGACCAGCAGGAGGGGGCTTCCAAGAGACCCAGTACTTC.

There are many counts of this clonotype. The rearrangement uses TRBV7-3 and TRBJ1-1; tentative D call: TRBD1 (5 bases). V dropped 2 bases and J dropped 11 bases, with 15 bases sitting between them. CDR3 size: 13 residues. CDR1 and CDR2 (germline): SGHTA, FQGTGA. The CDR3 is CASSLERGRSAFF. As DNA, the CDR3 is TGTGCCAGCAGCTTAGAGAGGGGACGGTCCGCTTTCTTT.

Concerning this clonotype itself: The DNA is omitted, as the CDR3 cannot be located on it reliably, and the CDR3 follows TCRdb's listing. This rearrangement joins TRBV29-1 to TRBJ1-2; the D call of TRBD1 is as the table states it, not checked on the DNA. The V gene's germline CDR1 is SQVTM and CDR2 ANQGSEA. The CDR3 is 13 residues long, counting both termini. The chain's CDR3 is CSVGTGDGYGCTF.

This clonotype was detected ten times or more. The gene calls are TRBV7-2 and TRBJ2-6, with D maybe TRBD2 (5 bases). Germline V gene data show CDR1 as SGHTA and CDR2 as FQGNSA. V was pared by 5 bases and J by 2 bases, with 22 bases between. The CDR3 has 19 amino acids. In nucleotides, the CDR3 is TGTGCCAGCAGCCCCAAAGGTGCAGGACGGAGGCCTGGGGCCAACGTCCTGACTTTC. Translating gives CASSPKGAGRRPGANVLTF.

The J gene is TRBJ2-5, the V gene TRBV4-1; D remains unclear. Trimming removed 0 bases from V and 5 bases from J, with 10 bases in between. CDR3 length equals 14 residues. The germline V gene has CDR1 MGHRA and CDR2 YSYEKL. The CDR3 region has the DNA TGCGCCAGCAGCCAAGATCTGAGGATGGAGACCCAGTACTTC. Encoded protein: CASSQDLRMETQYF.

The V and J genes are TRBV30 and TRBJ2-1, with D unclear. The germline V and J ends were trimmed by 7 bases and 7 bases, with 2 bases remaining between them. CDR3 length: 8 amino acids. CDR1 and CDR2 (germline): GTSNPN, SVGIG (reference sequence). This chain's CDR3 is CALNEQFF. DNA of the CDR3: TGTGCCTTGAATGAGCAGTTCTTC.

This clonotype was counted between two and nine times. The rearrangement uses TRBV7-9 and TRBJ1-2; TRBD1 matches at 12 bases. Per germline, CDR1 SEHNR and CDR2 FQNEAQ (reference sequence). J was trimmed by 8 bases and V by 5 bases; bases with no gene match: 3. CDR3 length equals 13 residues. CDR3 sequence (DNA): TGTGCCAGCAGCAGGGACAGGGGGCGAGGCTACACCTTC. Its protein is CASSRDRGRGYTF. Filled out from reference TRBV7-9 and TRBJ1-2, the complete variable domain reads DTGVSQNPRHKITKRGQNVTFRCDPISEHNRLYWYRQTLGQGPEFLTYFQNEAQLEKSRLLSDRFSAERPKGSFSTLEIQRTEQGDSAMYLCASSRDRGRGYTFGSGTRLTVV.

This clonotype occurred a few times. The chain carries TRBV6-2 or TRBV6-3 and TRBJ2-7, with TRBD2 as a possible D gene (6 bases). This CDR3 contains 13 residues. CDR1 is MNHEY and CDR2 is SVGEGT in the germline V gene. V was shortened by 4 bases and J by 3 bases, with 10 bases between the two germline ends. This chain's CDR3 is CASSSGTFYEQYF. The CDR3 DNA is TGTGCCAGCAGTTCCGGGACTTTCTACGAGCAGTACTTC.

This clonotype came up a few times. The chain couples TRBV20-1 to TRBJ2-7, with no clear D. The CDR3 has 14 amino acids. Germline CDR1 is DFQATT and CDR2 is SNEGSKA (reference sequence). V lost 3 bases and J 5 bases, leaving 17 bases between the germline ends. Written as DNA, the CDR3 is TGCAGTGCTAGGCGGCAGGTAATTTCTGACGAGCAGTACTTC. As protein: CSARRQVISDEQYF.